The 22 T cell receptor beta chains below all came from one sample that was sequenced in a study of T cell responses to AZD1222 COVID-19 vaccine. This table comes from immunoSEQ multiplex PCR, and its TCRdb copy is limited to in-frame clones, with some not included. This repertoire shows more than 150,000 clones, about 89% found once; its top ten account for 2.5% to 3%. The sample here was peripheral blood, taken on day 0 of MenACWY control vaccination. These receptor sequences come from an adult in good health.

The chain links TRBV6-5 to TRBJ2-7; the D gene could be TRBD1 or TRBD2 (7 bases each). Germline loops: CDR1 MNHEY, CDR2 SVGAGI. CDR3 length equals 14 residues. Between the trimmed V and J ends, which lost 7 bases and 2 bases, there was a span of 15 bases. The CDR3 reads CASTQGGAAYEQYF. The CDR3 region has the DNA TGTGCCAGCACCCAGGGGGGGGCTGCCTACGAGCAGTACTTC.

This clone was detected a few times. The chain links TRBV28 to TRBJ2-7; 11 nucleotides match TRBD1. V was pared by 8 bases and J by 2 bases, with 2 bases of the junction left unmatched. This CDR3 has 13 amino acids. Per germline, CDR1 MDHEN and CDR2 SYDVKM. CDR3 sequence (DNA): TGTGCCAGCGGGACAGGGGGTACCTACGAGCAGTACTTC. This gives the protein CASGTGGTYEQYF.

The rearrangement links TRBV7-7 to TRBJ2-1; maybe TRBD2 (6 bases). In germline, CDR1 is SSHAT, CDR2 FNYEAQ (reference sequence). Between the trimmed V and J ends, which lost 5 bases and 0 bases, there was a span of 11 bases. This CDR3 comprises 15 residues. The DNA of the CDR3 is TGTGCCAGCAGCCGGGACTTGAGCTCCTACAATGAGCAGTTCTTC. It translates to CASSRDLSSYNEQFF.

This chain uses TRBV4-2 with TRBJ1-2, with TRBD1 matching over 7 bases. The CDR3 spans 14 residues. CDR1 is LGHNA and CDR2 is YNFKEQ in the germline V gene. The trim removed 5 bases at V and 0 bases at J, leaving 3 bases unmatched. CDR3 sequence: CASSSDRANYGYTF. In DNA, the CDR3 is TGTGCCAGCAGCTCCGACAGGGCTAACTATGGCTACACCTTC.

The V call is TRBV4-3, the J call TRBJ1-1; 7 nucleotides match TRBD1. V shed 0 bases and J 4 bases; nucleotides not matched to a gene: 8. Germline-derived CDR1 and CDR2 are LGHNA and YSLEER. The CDR3 has 16 residues. Here the CDR3 reads CASSQEGGGEVTEAFF. The CDR3, as DNA: TGCGCCAGCAGCCAAGAGGGAGGGGGCGAGGTCACTGAAGCTTTCTTT.

This sequence joins TRBV24-1 and TRBJ2-1; 9 bases are shared with TRBD1. The V segment lost 0 bases and the J segment 4 bases; nucleotides outside the gene matches: 15. CDR1 and CDR2 from the germline V gene are KGHDR and SFDVKD. The CDR3 totals 20 residues. CDR3 nucleotide sequence: TGTGCCACCAGTGATTTGCGGCGGGGGACAGGGCTTCGGGATTACAATGAGCAGTTCTTC. This codes for CATSDLRRGTGLRDYNEQFF.

This clone was recorded a few times. The rearrangement joins TRBV18 to TRBJ1-6; 7 nucleotides agree with TRBD1. Trimming removed 6 bases from V and 5 bases from J; junction bases left unmatched: 4. This CDR3 comprises 14 residues. CDR1 is KGHSH, CDR2 LQKENI, per germline. The CDR3 DNA is TGTGCCAGCTCTCGGGACAGAAATAATTCACCCCTCCACTTT. It codes for CASSRDRNNSPLHF.

The J gene is TRBJ2-7, the V gene TRBV5-6, with 8 nucleotides matching TRBD2. Germline V gene lookup returns CDR1 SGHDT and CDR2 YYEEEE. V lost 4 bases, J lost 1 base, and 7 bases stayed unmatched. The CDR3 is made up of 15 amino acids. CDR3 sequence: CASSQASGGSYEQYF. The CDR3 region has the DNA TGTGCCAGCAGCCAGGCGAGCGGGGGATCCTACGAGCAGTACTTC.

The genes are TRBV28 and TRBJ1-2; D uncertain. Germline CDR1 and CDR2: MDHEN and SYDVKM. The V end was cut by 2 bases, the J end by 7 bases, with 14 bases between. The CDR3 runs 14 residues. CDR3 residues: CASSLNVGAGGYTF. The CDR3, as DNA: TGTGCCAGCAGTTTAAACGTAGGCGCCGGTGGCTACACCTTC.

The V call is TRBV9, the J call TRBJ2-2, with D possibly matching TRBD1 (6 bases). Per the germline V gene, CDR1 is SGDLS and CDR2 is YYNGEE. The CDR3 is 15 amino acids. V was cut by 4 bases and J by 0 bases, with 10 bases left in between. CDR3 DNA sequence: TGTGCCAGCAGCACCACAGGGACGAACACCGGGGAGCTGTTTTTT. Translating it yields CASSTTGTNTGELFF.

The chain combines TRBV19 with TRBJ2-1; D call uncertain. CDR3 size: 15 residues. V gave up 5 bases and J gave up 4 bases, with 15 bases separating them. CDR1 and CDR2 (germline): LNHDA, SQIVND (reference sequence). CDR3 loop: CASSLVSTMYNEQFF. The CDR3 DNA sequence: TGTGCCAGTAGTTTAGTCAGCACTATGTACAATGAGCAGTTCTTC.

The J gene is TRBJ2-7, the V gene TRBV2; TRBD2 agrees at 7 bases. The CDR3 is 13 amino acids. The J segment lost 7 bases and the V segment lost 6 bases, leaving 9 bases of the junction unmatched. Germline CDR1 and CDR2: SNHLY and FYNNEI. The CDR3 DNA reads TGTGCCAGCAGCCCCACCCTGGGGGGGGAGCAGTACTTC. Its translation: CASSPTLGGEQYF.

The V gene is TRBV7-8, the J gene TRBJ1-5; possibly TRBD1 for D (6 bases). CDR1 and CDR2 (germline): SGHVS, FQNEAQ. The CDR3 has 15 residues. The V gene lost 1 base and the J gene lost 5 bases, with 12 bases spanning the gap. This CDR3 reads CASSLDREADQPQHF. Written as DNA, the CDR3 is TGTGCCAGCAGCTTAGACAGGGAAGCTGATCAGCCCCAGCATTTT.

The chain couples TRBV3-1 (or the pseudogene TRBV3-2) to TRBJ1-5, with a tentative D call TRBD1 (5 bases). Trimming took 4 bases from V and 3 from J, leaving 13 bases between them. Germline lookup yields CDR1 LGHDT and CDR2 YNNKEL (reference sequence). This CDR3 is built from 15 residues. The CDR3 DNA reads TGTGCCAGCAGCCCCCGTCCGGGGCCCAATCAGCCCCAGCATTTT. Its protein is CASSPRPGPNQPQHF.

This clone came up a few times. The DNA of the CDR3 is TGTGCCTGGAGTCCAAACGCTGACACTGAAGCTTTCTTT. This codes for CAWSPNADTEAFF. V usage is TRBV30 and J usage is TRBJ1-1; D not resolved. V shed 2 bases and J shed 3 bases, with 10 bases lying between them. The length of the CDR3 is 13 residues. Germline V gene lookup returns CDR1 GTSNPN and CDR2 SVGIG (reference sequence).

DNA for the CDR3: TGTGCCAGCAGTGAAGAGATTAGGGACTACACCTTC. It is translated as CASSEEIRDYTF. The V call is TRBV2, the J call TRBJ1-2; D call uncertain. The CDR3 sequence is 12 residues long. Germline assignment: CDR1 SNHLY and CDR2 FYNNEI. V lost 1 base and J 10 bases, leaving 10 bases between the germline ends. The full variable domain, rest sourced from reference TRBV2 and TRBJ1-2, is EPEVTQTPSHQVTQMGQEVILRCVPISNHLYFYWYRQILGQKVEFLVSFYNNEISEKSEIFDDQFSVERPDGSNFTLKIRSTKLEDSAMYFCASSEEIRDYTFGSGTRLTVV.

The J gene is TRBJ1-5, the V gene TRBV18; D unresolved. CDR3 size: 14 residues. Germline V gene sequence: CDR1 KGHSH, CDR2 LQKENI. V was trimmed by 3 bases and J by 5 bases, leaving 11 bases between them. The CDR3 spells CASSPGFSYQPQHF. The CDR3 DNA reads as TGTGCCAGCTCACCGGGATTCAGTTATCAGCCCCAGCATTTT.

A remark on this clone: The sample carries other DNA sequences with the same CDR3. The rearrangement links TRBV5-1 to TRBJ2-3; no reliable D call. Deletions cut 4 bases from V and 5 bases from J, with 8 bases between. Looked up from germline, CDR1 is SGHRS and CDR2 is YFSETQ. This CDR3 has 12 amino acids. The CDR3 sequence: CASSTSGDTQYF. The CDR3 coding sequence is TGCGCCAGCAGCACGTCGGGAGATACGCAGTATTTT.

The chain carries TRBV19 and TRBJ1-4, with TRBD1 identical over 10 bases. The V gene end was trimmed by 5 bases and the J gene end by 4 bases; junction bases not matched to a gene: 4. The CDR3 is 15 amino acids. The germline gives CDR1 LNHDA, CDR2 SQIVND (reference sequence). The DNA of the CDR3 is TGTGCCAGTAGTCTGGGGACAGGGGTTAATGAAAAACTGTTTTTT. It encodes CASSLGTGVNEKLFF.

V usage is TRBV7-9 and J usage is TRBJ1-1; perhaps TRBD1 as D (5 bases). Trimming pared 7 bases from V and 10 bases from J, leaving 13 bases between. The CDR3 runs 11 residues. Looked up from germline, CDR1 is SEHNR and CDR2 is FQNEAQ (reference sequence). The CDR3 DNA follows: TGTGCCAGCACCCCCGGGGGGGGAGCTTTCTTT. Its translation: CASTPGGGAFF.

This rearrangement joins TRBV7-6 to TRBJ1-3; a weak D match, TRBD1 (5 bases). In germline, CDR1 is SGHVS, CDR2 FNYEAQ. The CDR3 length is 12 residues. V shed 5 bases and J shed 8 bases, with 10 bases lying between them. The CDR3 here is CASSMGGDTIYF. In DNA, the CDR3 is TGTGCCAGCAGCATGGGGGGGGACACCATATATTTT.

The chain recombines TRBV6-6 with TRBJ1-4; 7 bases are shared with TRBD1. The CDR3 runs to 16 residues. Germline V gene data show CDR1 as MNHNY and CDR2 as SVGAGI (reference sequence). V lost 7 bases, J lost 5 bases, and 13 bases stayed unmatched. Written as DNA, the CDR3 is TGTGCCAGCAACCCTGGGTACGGGACAGAAAATGAAAAACTGTTTTTT. Protein sequence: CASNPGYGTENEKLFF.